A single sample is the source of the 18 T cell receptor beta chains below, sequenced in a study of blood T cell dynamics during melanoma immunotherapy. The table came from immunoSEQ multiplex PCR; TCRdb's copy has only in-frame clones and leaves some out. Of 8,500 to 11,000 clones detected, approximately 91% appear once; the ten largest clones hold over 3.5%. Time point specified: week 3, after first cycle of checkpoint inhibitor. The starting material was blood, obtained from a patient treated with checkpoint blockade. The receptors stem from a human donor with melanoma.

The chain links TRBV9 to TRBJ2-3; 11 positions agree with TRBD2. Per the germline V gene, CDR1 is SGDLS and CDR2 is YYNGEE. The CDR3 spans 19 residues. V gave up 0 bases and J gave up 4 bases; unmatched junction bases: 13. In DNA form, the CDR3 reads TGTGCCAGCAGCGTAGCTACGAGGGGGGCTAGCGGGAGGTCAGATACGCAGTATTTT. It specifies CASSVATRGASGRSDTQYF.

V is TRBV5-1 and J is TRBJ2-3, with D maybe TRBD2 (5 bases). Trimming shortened V by 5 bases and J by 2 bases, and 12 bases separated the two germline ends. In germline, CDR1 is SGHRS, CDR2 YFSETQ. There are 14 residues in the CDR3. For the CDR3, the DNA is TGCGCCAGCAGGGATAGCGCCAACACAGATACGCAGTATTTT. Translating it yields CASRDSANTDTQYF. Together with reference TRBV5-1 and TRBJ2-3, the CDR3 gives the full variable domain: KAGVTQTPRYLIKTRGQQVTLSCSPISGHRSVSWYQQTPGQGLQFLFEYFSETQRNKGNFPGRFSGRQFSNSRSEMNVSTLELGDSALYLCASRDSANTDTQYFGPGTRLTVL.

CDR3 DNA sequence: TGTGCCAGCAGCCCCTCCGTTTCCGCGAGGACTGAAGCTTTCTTT. This codes for CASSPSVSARTEAFF. The chain is built from TRBV7-9 and TRBJ1-1; no clear D. V lost 5 bases, J lost 5 bases, and 18 bases lay in between. The CDR3 is 15 residues long. CDR1 is SEHNR and CDR2 is FQNEAQ in the germline V gene (reference sequence).

The V and J genes are TRBV6-5 and TRBJ2-7; D ambiguous. The germline V and J ends were trimmed by 6 bases and 4 bases, with 7 bases remaining between them. From germline, CDR1 is MNHEY and CDR2 SVGAGI. The CDR3 contains 11 residues. The CDR3, as DNA: TGTGCCAGCAGCGAACAATACGAGCAGTACTTC. As protein: CASSEQYEQYF.

The chain carries TRBV6-6 and TRBJ2-5; perhaps TRBD2 as D (6 bases). Germline CDR1 is MNHNY and CDR2 is SVGAGI (reference sequence). CDR3 length equals 12 residues. Trimming shortened V by 8 bases and J by 5 bases, and 12 bases separated the two germline ends. This CDR3 reads CASFGRQETQYF. Here the CDR3 DNA reads TGTGCCAGCTTCGGGAGACAGGAGACCCAGTACTTC.

CDR3 sequence: CASSLVSGSYGYTF. CDR3 in DNA: TGTGCCAGCAGCTTAGTAAGTGGCAGCTATGGCTACACCTTC. The rearrangement links TRBV11-2 to TRBJ1-2; D gene ambiguous. In germline, CDR1 is SGHAT, CDR2 FQNNGV. CDR3 length: 14 residues. With 1 base removed from V and 4 bases from J, the gap between germline ends came to 10 bases.

The rearrangement uses TRBV6-5 and TRBJ1-1; possible D gene TRBD1, 5 bases. This CDR3 is 14 amino acids long. Trimming left V 6 bases short and J 2 bases short, with 13 bases between. The germline V gene encodes CDR1 MNHEY and CDR2 SVGAGI. The CDR3 sequence is CASRGTAANTEAFF. CDR3 coding DNA: TGTGCCAGCAGGGGGACGGCGGCAAACACTGAAGCTTTCTTT.

This chain connects TRBV11-3 to TRBJ1-2; 8 nucleotides line up with TRBD1. Germline V gives CDR1 SGHNT, CDR2 YENEEA. Trimming removed 1 base from V and 8 bases from J; junction bases left unmatched: 21. This CDR3 contains 19 residues. The CDR3 bases are TGTGCCAGCAGCTTAGCCCTGAAGGTACCGGGACAGGCTGTCCGAGGCTACACCTTC. As protein: CASSLALKVPGQAVRGYTF.

The gene calls are TRBV7-7 and TRBJ2-5; D possibly matches TRBD1 or TRBD2 (6 bases each). The germline V and J ends were trimmed by 5 bases and 6 bases, with 19 bases remaining between them. CDR1 is SSHAT, CDR2 FNYEAQ, per germline (reference sequence). The CDR3 is 15 amino acids. The CDR3 sequence is CASSPNGGRRQTQYF. DNA for the CDR3: TGTGCCAGCAGCCCCAACGGGGGCCGCCGCCAGACCCAGTACTTC.

The V and J genes are TRBV6-1 and TRBJ1-5; D is undetermined. Between the trimmed V and J ends, which lost 7 bases and 0 bases, there was a span of 7 bases. From germline, CDR1 is MNHNS and CDR2 SASEGT. The CDR3 contains 13 residues. DNA for the CDR3: TGTGCCAGCATCCAAGCTAGCAATCAGCCCCAGCATTTT. Its protein is CASIQASNQPQHF.

This clone was found once. This sequence joins TRBV5-1 and TRBJ2-3; no clear D gene. Germline CDR1 is SGHRS and CDR2 is YFSETQ. There are 14 residues in the CDR3. Trimming pared 0 bases from V and 3 bases from J, leaving 8 bases between. For the CDR3, the DNA is TGCGCCAGCAGCTTGGGGCAGGCGACAGATACGCAGTATTTT. Translated: CASSLGQATDTQYF.

The chain combines TRBV19 with TRBJ1-1, with D unclear. This CDR3 region has 15 residues. CDR1 is LNHDA and CDR2 is SQIVND in the germline V gene (reference sequence). The ends were cut back, 2 bases at V and 1 base at J, with 11 bases in the middle. The CDR3 DNA sequence: TGTGCCAGTAGTATAATCGAGAAAGGGAACACTGAAGCTTTCTTT. It translates to CASSIIEKGNTEAFF. The full variable domain, with the rest looked up from reference TRBV19 and TRBJ1-1, is DGGITQSPKYLFRKEGQNVTLSCEQNLNHDAMYWYRQDPGQGLRLIYYSQIVNDFQKGDIAEGYSVSREKKESFPLTVTSAQKNPTAFYLCASSIIEKGNTEAFFGQGTRLTVV.

The chain recombines TRBV5-8 with TRBJ2-3, with a possible D match to TRBD2 (6 bases). Germline loops: CDR1 SGHTS, CDR2 YDEGEE. The CDR3 is 16 residues long. Trimming stripped 9 bases from V and 0 bases from J, with 20 bases between. CDR3 loop: CAIASRLAFSTDTQYF. The CDR3 DNA sequence: TGTGCCATCGCCTCCCGGCTAGCGTTTAGCACAGATACGCAGTATTTT.

In DNA, the CDR3 is TGTGCCAGCAGCCTTCGCTCCGGGACAGGGGGCGAACTCTCCTACGAGCAGTACTTC. Its translation is CASSLRSGTGGELSYEQYF. This chain joins TRBV7-9 and TRBJ2-7; 12 nucleotides align to TRBD1. CDR1 is SEHNR, CDR2 FQNEAQ, per germline (reference sequence). V gave up 5 bases and J gave up 0 bases; unmatched junction bases: 14. This CDR3 comprises 19 residues.

The J gene is TRBJ2-5, the V gene TRBV7-9; D unresolved. CDR1 SEHNR and CDR2 FQNEAQ come from the germline V gene (reference sequence). Trimming shortened V by 7 bases and J by 8 bases, and 11 bases separated the two germline ends. There are 11 residues in the CDR3. The CDR3, as DNA: TGTGCCAGCAATGGGCCAGGAACCCAGTACTTC. Residues: CASNGPGTQYF.

The genes are TRBV6-5 and TRBJ2-7; TRBD1 agrees at 7 bases. CDR3 length: 15 residues. V shed 2 bases and J 0 bases; nucleotides not matched to a gene: 4. From germline, CDR1 is MNHEY and CDR2 SVGAGI. The CDR3 nucleotides are TGTGCCAGCAGTTACGTAGGGGGCCTCTCCTACGAGCAGTACTTC. Its protein is CASSYVGGLSYEQYF.

The rearrangement uses TRBV11-1 and TRBJ1-2, with 9 bases that match TRBD1. Per germline, CDR1 SGHAT and CDR2 FQDESV (reference sequence). The junction had 6 bases not matched to a gene; V was cut back by 1 base and J by 6 bases. The CDR3 totals 15 residues. DNA for the CDR3: TGTGCCAGCAGCTTAGAGGACAGGGGTTGGAATGGCTACACCTTC. Protein sequence: CASSLEDRGWNGYTF.

The chain joins TRBV5-4 to TRBJ1-5, with a possible D match to TRBD1 (6 bases). Germline loops: CDR1 SGHNT, CDR2 YYREEE (reference sequence). The CDR3 sequence is 15 residues long. The V and J ends lost 3 bases and 1 base respectively, with 11 bases between them. In DNA form, the CDR3 reads TGTGCCAGCAGCTCCAGGGGCGGAAGCAATCAGCCCCAGCATTTT. This codes for CASSSRGGSNQPQHF. Full variable domain (missing parts from reference TRBV5-4 and TRBJ1-5): ETGVTQSPTHLIKTRGQQVTLRCSSQSGHNTVSWYQQALGQGPQFIFQYYREEENGRGNFPPRFSGLQFPNYSSELNVNALELDDSALYLCASSSRGGSNQPQHFGDGTRLSIL.